These 22 T cell receptor beta chains originate from one sample sequenced in a study of PD-1 blockade in classical Hodgkin lymphoma. Method: immunoSEQ multiplex PCR; TCRdb's copy keeps in-frame clones and lacks some. Among around 11,000 clones, 82% were seen once, and the ten largest hold nearly 5.5%. Every patient experienced relapse after autologous stem cell transplantation, and brentuximab vedotin exposure varied. This sample comprised peripheral blood mononuclear cells (PBMCs), obtained before the second cycle of nivolumab. These receptors originate from a human donor with classical Hodgkin lymphoma.

The rearrangement joins TRBV7-3 to TRBJ2-2, with D possibly called TRBD1 or TRBD2 (6 bases each). Germline CDR1 is SGHTA and CDR2 is FQGTGA. CDR3 length: 15 amino acids. Trimming cost V 5 bases and J 6 bases, with 16 bases left between them. CDR3 region: CASSPSGAEAGELFF. The DNA for the CDR3 is TGTGCCAGCAGCCCCTCGGGGGCGGAGGCCGGGGAGCTGTTTTTT.

The chain employs TRBV29-1 and TRBJ2-2; no reliable D call. V was trimmed by 6 bases and J by 5 bases, leaving 13 bases between them. The CDR3 contains 13 residues. Germline CDR1 SQVTM, CDR2 ANQGSEA. CDR3 sequence (DNA): TGCAGCGTCGTTTACGGTAGTACCGGGGAGCTGTTTTTT. Amino acids: CSVVYGSTGELFF.

This clone came up once. The chain uses TRBV7-2 and TRBJ1-4; a possible D gene is TRBD1 (6 bases). V was pared by 4 bases and J by 0 bases, with 18 bases between. The CDR3 has 18 residues. Germline loops: CDR1 SGHTA, CDR2 FQGNSA. CDR3 DNA sequence: TGTGCCAGCAGCTCACAGGGTTGGGGGACCGCAACTAATGAAAAACTGTTTTTT. It is translated as CASSSQGWGTATNEKLFF.

This chain joins TRBV5-5 and TRBJ2-3; the match to TRBD1 covers 8 bases. Germline V CDR1 and CDR2: SGHKS, YYEKEE (reference sequence). Trimming at V came to 5 bases and at J to 4 bases, leaving 9 bases not matched to a gene. The CDR3 runs 15 residues. CDR3 DNA: TGTGCCAGCAGTAGGAGGACAGGGAATGCAGATACGCAGTATTTT. This sequence encodes CASSRRTGNADTQYF.

This chain uses TRBV6-5 with TRBJ1-1; possible D gene TRBD1, 5 bases. V was shortened by 2 bases and J by 7 bases, with 11 bases between the two germline ends. The CDR3 contains 13 residues. The germline CDR1 and CDR2 sequences are MNHEY and SVGAGI. The CDR3 nucleotides are TGTGCCAGCAGTTACATGGGGGGTCTTGAAGCTTTCTTT. Translated, it gives CASSYMGGLEAFF.

V usage is TRBV28 and J usage is TRBJ2-6; D is ambiguous. The CDR3 is 13 amino acids. The V gene's germline CDR1 is MDHEN and CDR2 SYDVKM. Trimming left V 7 bases short and J 4 bases short, with 8 bases between. For the CDR3, the DNA is TGTGCCAGCAAGGGCCCCGGGGCCAACGTCCTGACTTTC. It is translated as CASKGPGANVLTF.

This clone has a single count. This chain links TRBV19 with TRBJ1-4; a weak D match, TRBD1 (6 bases). Trimming took 7 bases from V and 5 from J, leaving 17 bases between them. The CDR3 sequence is 15 residues long. Per germline, CDR1 LNHDA and CDR2 SQIVND (reference sequence). CDR3 sequence: CASNPQTGLNEKLFF. The DNA of the CDR3 is TGTGCCAGTAACCCGCAGACAGGCCTAAATGAAAAACTGTTTTTT.

The chain recombines TRBV29-1 with TRBJ2-5; D is possibly TRBD2 (5 bases). The CDR3 is 18 residues long. V dropped 4 bases and J dropped 0 bases, with 24 bases sitting between them. Germline V CDR1 and CDR2: SQVTM, ANQGSEA. CDR3 nucleotide sequence: TGCAGCGTTGCGACACTGGCGTGGGAGCGGCGGTACCAAGAGACCCAGTACTTC. Translated, it gives CSVATLAWERRYQETQYF.

The V and J genes are TRBV28 and TRBJ2-1; D unresolved. The germline V gene has CDR1 MDHEN and CDR2 SYDVKM. The CDR3 covers 14 residues. V gave up 1 base and J gave up 9 bases, with 13 bases separating them. DNA for the CDR3: TGTGCCAGCAGTTTATTTGCCGGGTATCTTGAGCAGTTCTTC. Translation gives CASSLFAGYLEQFF.

V is TRBV5-8 and J is TRBJ1-5, with D maybe TRBD1 (5 bases). The V gene lost 7 bases and the J gene lost 6 bases, with 26 bases spanning the gap. Germline loops: CDR1 SGHTS, CDR2 YDEGEE. This CDR3 has 17 amino acids. CDR3 nucleotides: TGTGCCAGCTACAATAGGGACTCGATCACAAACCGTCAGCCCCAGCATTTT. It specifies CASYNRDSITNRQPQHF.

The rearrangement links TRBV7-9 to TRBJ2-1, with D uncertain. The CDR3 has 14 residues. Trimming pared 0 bases from V and 4 bases from J, leaving 7 bases between. From germline, CDR1 is SEHNR and CDR2 FQNEAQ (reference sequence). CDR3 region: CASSLAGSYNEQFF. The CDR3 DNA is TGTGCCAGCAGCTTAGCGGGATCATACAATGAGCAGTTCTTC.

This clone is a singleton in its sample. This chain connects TRBV7-3 to TRBJ1-2; D unclear. This CDR3 comprises 14 residues. V lost 2 bases to trimming and J lost 2 bases, with 9 bases between them. Germline V CDR1 and CDR2: SGHTA, FQGTGA. The CDR3 loop reads CASSLYSGNYGYTF. Here the CDR3 DNA reads TGTGCCAGCAGCTTATATAGCGGAAACTATGGCTACACCTTC.

The V and J genes are TRBV27 and TRBJ2-5; tentatively, D is TRBD1 or TRBD2 (6 bases each). This CDR3 comprises 15 residues. V shed 6 bases and J shed 5 bases, with 19 bases lying between them. Germline lookup yields CDR1 MNHEY and CDR2 SMNVEV (reference sequence). The CDR3 loop is CASRLAEGVLETQYF. The CDR3 DNA is TGTGCCAGCAGACTGGCGGAGGGGGTATTGGAGACCCAGTACTTC.

The CDR3 loop reads CASSPPVQQNIQYF. The CDR3, as DNA: TGTGCCAGCTCACCACCGGTGCAACAAAACATTCAGTACTTC. V gene TRBV18 combines with J gene TRBJ2-4; unclear D gene. Germline V CDR1 and CDR2: KGHSH, LQKENI. CDR3 length equals 14 residues. The V end lost 0 bases, the J end lost 5 bases, and 8 bases lay between the germline ends.

The chain uses TRBV5-5 and TRBJ2-6; D is ambiguous. This CDR3 has 16 residues. Germline V gives CDR1 SGHKS, CDR2 YYEKEE (reference sequence). Between the trimmed V and J ends, which lost 4 bases and 4 bases, there was a span of 15 bases. In DNA, the CDR3 is TGTGCCAGCAGCCTTCCCCAGCTGTGGGGGGCCAACGTCCTGACTTTC. Its protein product is CASSLPQLWGANVLTF.

The rearrangement uses TRBV2 and TRBJ1-1; the match to TRBD1 covers 8 bases. The CDR3 is 14 amino acids. The J segment lost 5 bases and the V segment lost 5 bases, leaving 7 bases of the junction unmatched. The V gene's germline CDR1 is SNHLY and CDR2 FYNNEI. The CDR3 DNA is TGTGCCAGCAGTTACAGGGGGGGATGGACTGAAGCTTTCTTT. Translated, it gives CASSYRGGWTEAFF. The complete variable domain, with remaining parts taken from reference TRBV2 and TRBJ1-1, reads EPEVTQTPSHQVTQMGQEVILRCVPISNHLYFYWYRQILGQKVEFLVSFYNNEISEKSEIFDDQFSVERPDGSNFTLKIRSTKLEDSAMYFCASSYRGGWTEAFFGQGTRLTVV.

The rearrangement joins TRBV5-4 to TRBJ2-7; 8 positions match TRBD2. CDR1 is SGHNT and CDR2 is YYREEE in the germline V gene (reference sequence). The CDR3 runs 15 residues. With V trimmed by 3 bases and J by 4 bases, 9 bases remained unmatched. The CDR3: CASSSAGTRKYEQYF. The CDR3, as DNA: TGTGCCAGCAGCTCCGCAGGGACTAGAAAATACGAGCAGTACTTC.

This rearrangement joins TRBV2 to TRBJ2-3, with 8 bases aligning to TRBD2. The CDR3 covers 14 residues. With 7 bases clipped from V and 5 bases from J, the junction kept 8 bases outside the gene matches. Germline CDR1 and CDR2: SNHLY and FYNNEI. CDR3 DNA sequence: TGTGCCAGCAAATATAAGGCGGGGGGAGATACGCAGTATTTT. Its protein is CASKYKAGGDTQYF.

The chain couples TRBV5-1 to TRBJ2-5; D gene unclear. CDR3 length: 13 amino acids. V was cut by 0 bases and J by 4 bases, with 7 bases left in between. CDR1 SGHRS and CDR2 YFSETQ come from the germline V gene. This CDR3 reads CASSLANPETQYF. The CDR3 region has the DNA TGCGCCAGCAGCTTGGCCAATCCAGAGACCCAGTACTTC.

The chain has TRBV15 and TRBJ1-2; 8 positions agree with TRBD1. The V gene end was trimmed by 1 base and the J gene end by 8 bases; junction bases not matched to a gene: 9. The germline V gene has CDR1 LNHNV and CDR2 YYDKDF (reference sequence). The CDR3 loop spans 15 amino acids. The DNA for the CDR3 is TGTGCCACCAGCAGAGGGGACAGGCCCTCTTACGGCTACACCTTC. Its protein product is CATSRGDRPSYGYTF.

This rearrangement joins TRBV6-6 to TRBJ2-3, with 10 bases aligning to TRBD1. Germline V gives CDR1 MNHNY, CDR2 SVGAGI (reference sequence). The CDR3 sequence is 14 residues long. J was trimmed by 5 bases and V by 7 bases; bases with no gene match: 6. CDR3 in DNA: TGTGCCAGCACCCCGGGACAGGGGAGAGATACGCAGTATTTT. Its translation is CASTPGQGRDTQYF.

This clone was found a few times. The genes are TRBV7-9 and TRBJ2-7; D unresolved. Trimming shortened V by 4 bases and J by 7 bases, and 11 bases separated the two germline ends. This CDR3 is built from 12 residues. From germline, CDR1 is SEHNR and CDR2 FQNEAQ (reference sequence). CDR3 DNA sequence: TGTGCCAGCAGCTCGTTCCGATTAGAGCAGTACTTC. Amino acid sequence: CASSSFRLEQYF.